This TCR beta chain was obtained from a study of CD8 T cells in ankylosing spondylitis. Study-wide results and limits: Some of these motif variants have turned up before, in reports on reactive arthritis synovial fluid and blood. Made up of about eight highly homologous variants, a TCR beta motif appeared characteristic of ankylosing spondylitis blood. Matched ankylosing spondylitis synovial fluid reportedly showed significant enrichment of disease-linked clones.

The CDR3 runs 12 residues. Germline V gene lookup returns CDR1 MNHNS and CDR2 SASEGT. V was cut by 1 base and J by 7 bases, with 5 bases left in between. This clonotype was observed a few times. Its antigen remains unknown. Construction of TCR beta libraries was performed using quantitative 5'-RACE with molecular barcodes. TCRdb reanalysed the 5' RACE reads using MiXCR and keeps one entry per CDR3 protein. The table records approximately 250,000 distinct CDR3 sequences, 20% to 30% of them present only once. Sequencing was performed on blood, either unsorted or a sorted T cell fraction (not recorded which). The sequence was obtained from a male donor with ankylosing spondylitis or in good health (not recorded which). The chain recombines TRBV6-1 with TRBJ2-1, with no clear D. DNA of the CDR3: TGTGCCAGCAGTGAAGTCTTTAATGAGCAGTTCTTC. This codes for CASSEVFNEQFF.